Shown below are 27 T cell receptor beta chains from a single sample sequenced in a study of early T cells in non-severe SARS-CoV-2 infection. Each CDR3 protein is one row after TCRdb ran MiXCR on the 5' RACE reads. The sample records about 80,000 distinct CDR3 sequences, approximately 5% being singletons. Sequencing used whole blood, obtained at baseline. The source is an adult who was a healthcare worker with PCR-confirmed SARS-CoV-2 infection or an uninfected control (not recorded which).

The chain links TRBV9 to TRBJ1-5; the D is unclear. The CDR3 is 13 residues long. Germline loops: CDR1 SGDLS, CDR2 YYNGEE. V lost 3 bases and J 12 bases, leaving 16 bases between the germline ends. CDR3 sequence (DNA): TGTGCCAGCAGCGCCCCTCCCCCTCTGGTCCAGCATTTT. It translates to CASSAPPPLVQHF. Filled out from reference TRBV9 and TRBJ1-5, the complete variable domain reads DSGVTQTPKHLITATGQRVTLRCSPRSGDLSVYWYQQSLDQGLQFLIQYYNGEERAKGNILERFSAQQFPDLHSELNLSSLELGDSALYFCASSAPPPLVQHFGDGTRLSIL.

This clonotype was seen ten or more times. This sequence joins TRBV12-5 and TRBJ1-6, with 10 bases lining up with TRBD1. CDR3 length: 14 residues. V shed 3 bases, J shed 8 bases, and the junction held 1 base outside the gene matches. Germline CDR1 LGHNT, CDR2 FRNRAP. The chain's CDR3 is CASGFGQGDSPLHF. Written as DNA, the CDR3 is TGTGCTAGTGGTTTCGGACAGGGGGATTCACCCCTCCACTTT.

The chain has TRBV5-1 and TRBJ2-3, with TRBD2 matching 11 bases. The CDR3 extends over 14 amino acids. The trim removed 2 bases at V and 7 bases at J, leaving 3 bases unmatched. CDR1 and CDR2 from the germline V gene are SGHRS and YFSETQ. The CDR3 bases are TGCGCCAGCAGCTTCGGGACTAGCGGTCATACGCAGTATTTT. This gives the protein CASSFGTSGHTQYF.

This clonotype was counted ten times or more. The CDR3 region is CSARPPGGGVLKNIQYF. The CDR3 DNA sequence: TGCAGTGCTAGACCTCCGGGGGGAGGAGTCCTCAAAAACATTCAGTACTTC. This chain links TRBV20-1 with TRBJ2-4; 7 positions agree with TRBD2. Germline V gene data show CDR1 as DFQATT and CDR2 as SNEGSKA (reference sequence). Unmatched junction bases numbered 13, after V lost 2 bases and J lost 3 bases. The CDR3 sequence is 17 residues long.

This clonotype was seen repeatedly, ten times or more. The chain carries TRBV7-2 and TRBJ2-5, with 12 positions matching TRBD2. The CDR3 consists of 15 residues. V shed 5 bases and J 2 bases; nucleotides not matched to a gene: 3. Looked up from germline, CDR1 is SGHTA and CDR2 is FQGNSA. The CDR3 nucleotides are TGTGCCAGCAGCCGGACTAGCGGGGTTCAAGAGACCCAGTACTTC. Translation: CASSRTSGVQETQYF. The complete variable domain, with remaining parts taken from reference TRBV7-2 and TRBJ2-5, reads GAGVSQSPSNKVTEKGKDVELRCDPISGHTALYWYRQSLGQGLEFLIYFQGNSAPDKSGLPSDRFSAERTGGSVSTLTIQRTQQEDSAVYLCASSRTSGVQETQYFGPGTRLLVL.

This clonotype was seen a handful of times. V gene TRBV20-1 combines with J gene TRBJ2-1; TRBD2 matches 10 bases. The CDR3 has 14 residues. The ends lost 3 bases at V and 4 bases at J; junction bases unmatched: 3. Per germline, CDR1 DFQATT and CDR2 SNEGSKA (reference sequence). CDR3 DNA sequence: TGCAGTGCTAGTTCAGCGGGAGGGTACAATGAGCAGTTCTTC. This codes for CSASSAGGYNEQFF.

This clonotype was counted ten times or more. This rearrangement joins TRBV30 to TRBJ1-1; D is undetermined. Trimming cost V 4 bases and J 5 bases, with 14 bases left between them. CDR1 and CDR2 (germline): GTSNPN, SVGIG (reference sequence). CDR3 length: 13 amino acids. The CDR3 DNA reads as TGTGCCTGGAAGGACTTAGGTTGGACTGAAGCTTTCTTT. This encodes CAWKDLGWTEAFF. Full variable domain (remainder filled in from reference TRBV30 and TRBJ1-1): SQTIHQWPATLVQPVGSPLSLECTVEGTSNPNLYWYRQAAGRGLQLLFYSVGIGQISSEVPQNLSASRPQDRQFILSSKKLLLSDSGFYLCAWKDLGWTEAFFGQGTRLTVV.

The V call is TRBV7-9, the J call TRBJ2-7, with 7 bases that match TRBD1. CDR1 SEHNR and CDR2 FQNEAQ come from the germline V gene (reference sequence). The CDR3 runs to 14 residues. The V segment lost 4 bases and the J segment 3 bases; nucleotides outside the gene matches: 6. The CDR3 nucleotides are TGTGCCAGCAGCTCTTCGACAGGGAACTACGAGCAGTACTTC. Translation: CASSSSTGNYEQYF.

This chain joins TRBV5-4 and TRBJ2-3; 11 bases line up with TRBD2. Germline CDR1 and CDR2: SGHNT and YYREEE (reference sequence). This CDR3 is built from 15 residues. J was trimmed by 5 bases and V by 5 bases; bases with no gene match: 7. The CDR3 DNA follows: TGTGCCAGCAGGGAACTAGCGGGAGTGGAAGATACGCAGTATTTT. This translates into CASRELAGVEDTQYF.

At least ten counts were recorded for this clonotype. This chain connects TRBV20-1 to TRBJ1-3; D uncertain. Germline CDR1 is DFQATT and CDR2 is SNEGSKA (reference sequence). This CDR3 is built from 17 residues. V lost 0 bases and J lost 0, with 15 bases in between. CDR3 nucleotides: TGCAGTGCTAGAGAGGGCTACTGGGGATCCTCTGGAAACACCATATATTTT. As protein: CSAREGYWGSSGNTIYF.

This clonotype was detected ten times or more. The chain employs TRBV5-1 and TRBJ1-2; no clear D. CDR1 is SGHRS, CDR2 YFSETQ, per germline. V gave up 4 bases and J gave up 5 bases, with 15 bases separating them. This CDR3 has 14 amino acids. The CDR3, as DNA: TGCGCCAGCAGCGCGACGCCTACAGTATATGGCTACACCTTC. It encodes CASSATPTVYGYTF.

The table lists this clonotype with a few counts. V usage is TRBV6-5 and J usage is TRBJ1-2; no firm D call. This CDR3 contains 13 residues. Germline CDR1 reads MNHEY; CDR2 reads SVGAGI. With 6 bases removed from V and 5 bases from J, the gap between germline ends came to 13 bases. CDR3 region: CASSLDGVYGYTF. In nucleotides, the CDR3 is TGTGCCAGCAGCCTGGACGGAGTTTATGGCTACACCTTC.

There are a few counts of this clonotype. The rearrangement joins TRBV4-1 to TRBJ1-2; D is unclear. CDR1 is MGHRA, CDR2 YSYEKL, per germline. Trimming left V 1 base short and J 4 bases short, with 13 bases between. The CDR3 contains 15 residues. CDR3 amino acids: CASSQVPTDPYGYTF. DNA of the CDR3: TGCGCCAGCAGCCAAGTACCCACCGACCCCTATGGCTACACCTTC.

Many counts were recorded for this clonotype. J is TRBJ1-1 and V is TRBV12-3 or TRBV12-4; a possible D gene is TRBD1 (5 bases). The length of the CDR3 is 14 residues. The germline V and J ends were trimmed by 7 bases and 11 bases, with 23 bases remaining between them. CDR3 in DNA: TGTGCCAGCACCAAACCAGGGACGCTGCTCTGGGCTTTCTTT. This codes for CASTKPGTLLWAFF.

This clonotype has at least ten counts. The CDR3: CASSLVGTQYF. The CDR3, as DNA: TGTGCCAGCAGCTTGGTGGGTACGCAGTATTTT. The chain employs TRBV7-2 and TRBJ2-3, with no clear D. Trimming took 3 bases from V and 8 from J, leaving 6 bases between them. Germline assignment: CDR1 SGHTA and CDR2 FQGNSA. The CDR3 totals 11 residues. Filled out from reference TRBV7-2 and TRBJ2-3, the complete variable domain reads GAGVSQSPSNKVTEKGKDVELRCDPISGHTALYWYRQSLGQGLEFLIYFQGNSAPDKSGLPSDRFSAERTGGSVSTLTIQRTQQEDSAVYLCASSLVGTQYFGPGTRLTVL.

In this sample, this clonotype turned up many times. CDR3 DNA sequence: TGTGCCAGCAGCTTATATAGGACTAGCGCGGACGAGCAGTACTTC. It codes for CASSLYRTSADEQYF. The chain carries TRBV7-9 and TRBJ2-7, with TRBD2 matching 9 bases. CDR1 SEHNR and CDR2 FQNEAQ come from the germline V gene (reference sequence). The CDR3 covers 15 residues. Trimming removed 2 bases from V and 5 bases from J; junction bases left unmatched: 7.

CDR3 DNA: TGTGCCAGCAGTTTAAAAGCCTCAGGGAGCGGGGCCGCGGGACAGTTCTTC. It codes for CASSLKASGSGAAGQFF. The chain couples TRBV12-3 or TRBV12-4 to TRBJ2-1; 7 nucleotides align to TRBD2. J lost 13 bases, V lost 2 bases, and 20 bases had no gene match. CDR3 length: 17 amino acids.

In its sample, this clonotype was seen many times. This rearrangement joins TRBV5-6 to TRBJ2-3, with 7 bases lining up with TRBD2. Germline loops: CDR1 SGHDT, CDR2 YYEEEE. With V trimmed by 4 bases and J by 0 bases, 11 bases remained unmatched. This CDR3 region has 17 residues. CDR3 sequence: CASSPRSRLASTDTQYF. In DNA form, the CDR3 reads TGTGCCAGCAGCCCGAGGTCGAGACTAGCAAGCACAGATACGCAGTATTTT. Combining the CDR3 with reference TRBV5-6 and TRBJ2-3 gives the whole variable domain DAGVTQSPTHLIKTRGQQVTLRCSPKSGHDTVSWYQQALGQGPQFIFQYYEEEERQRGNFPDRFSGHQFPNYSSELNVNALLLGDSALYLCASSPRSRLASTDTQYFGPGTRLTVL.

The chain links TRBV29-1 to TRBJ1-3; no clear D gene. The CDR3 is made up of 13 amino acids. Germline loops: CDR1 SQVTM, CDR2 ANQGSEA. Deletions cut 2 bases from V and 1 base from J, with 6 bases between. In nucleotides, the CDR3 is TGCAGCGTTGAATTGGGATCTGGAAACACCATATATTTT. This translates into CSVELGSGNTIYF.

Ten or more counts support this clonotype. V and J are TRBV6-5 and TRBJ1-1; D unresolved. The CDR3 loop spans 13 amino acids. V was pared by 6 bases and J by 3 bases, with 11 bases between. Germline lookup yields CDR1 MNHEY and CDR2 SVGAGI. For the CDR3, the DNA is TGTGCCAGCAGCCCCGACGGGGACACTGAAGCTTTCTTT. Its translation is CASSPDGDTEAFF.

The rearrangement joins TRBV7-9 to TRBJ1-2; D not resolved. The CDR3 is 11 amino acids. Deletions cut 5 bases from V and 4 bases from J, with 5 bases between. Per the germline V gene, CDR1 is SEHNR and CDR2 is FQNEAQ (reference sequence). Here the CDR3 reads CASSRGYGYTF. CDR3 in DNA: TGTGCCAGCAGCCGTGGCTATGGCTACACCTTC.

The chain employs TRBV4-2 and TRBJ2-1, with 10 positions matching TRBD2. Trimming at V came to 4 bases and at J to 4 bases, leaving 13 bases not matched to a gene. This CDR3 region has 18 residues. Germline lookup yields CDR1 LGHNA and CDR2 YNFKEQ. CDR3 nucleotides: TGTGCCAGCAGCCTCCAACCTAGCGGGAGCCCCTCTTACAATGAGCAGTTCTTC. Protein sequence: CASSLQPSGSPSYNEQFF.

This clonotype was found many times. The gene calls are TRBV20-1 and TRBJ2-3; D remains unclear. The ends were cut back, 7 bases at V and 0 bases at J, with 8 bases in the middle. Per the germline V gene, CDR1 is DFQATT and CDR2 is SNEGSKA (reference sequence). The CDR3 consists of 12 residues. The CDR3 DNA reads TGCAGTGTCAGTCTGAGCACAGATACGCAGTATTTT. Translating it yields CSVSLSTDTQYF.

This clonotype was observed many times. This rearrangement joins TRBV5-1 to TRBJ2-1, with 14 bases fitting TRBD2. The V gene's germline CDR1 is SGHRS and CDR2 YFSETQ. The ends lost 4 bases at V and 1 base at J; junction bases unmatched: 4. This CDR3 is 17 amino acids long. CDR3 region: CASSPRLAGGSYNEQFF. CDR3 DNA sequence: TGCGCCAGCAGCCCTCGACTAGCGGGAGGGTCCTACAATGAGCAGTTCTTC.

This clonotype was detected ten times or more. The gene calls are TRBV7-9 and TRBJ2-2; TRBD2 aligns across 10 bases. Losses at the gene ends were 3 bases for V and 4 bases for J; bases not matched to a gene: 5. The CDR3 has 16 residues. Per the germline V gene, CDR1 is SEHNR and CDR2 is FQNEAQ (reference sequence). CDR3 region: CASSFRLAGLTGELFF. The CDR3 DNA follows: TGTGCCAGCAGCTTCCGACTAGCGGGCCTCACCGGGGAGCTGTTTTTT.

This clonotype was detected a few times. J is TRBJ1-2 and V is TRBV2; a weak D match, TRBD1 (5 bases). Germline lookup yields CDR1 SNHLY and CDR2 FYNNEI. CDR3 length equals 16 residues. V lost 6 bases and J 0 bases, leaving 17 bases between the germline ends. The CDR3: CASRQENLAPNYGYTF. The CDR3 DNA sequence: TGTGCCAGCAGACAGGAGAACTTAGCCCCTAACTATGGCTACACCTTC.

The sample holds many counts of this clonotype. This rearrangement joins TRBV28 to TRBJ2-3; weak D call: TRBD2 (6 bases). In germline, CDR1 is MDHEN, CDR2 SYDVKM. V was shortened by 8 bases and J by 0 bases, with 12 bases between the two germline ends. The CDR3 covers 14 residues. The DNA of the CDR3 is TGTGCCAGCGGCAACGGGGGTAGCACAGATACGCAGTATTTT. Amino acids: CASGNGGSTDTQYF.